One sample yielded the 18 T cell receptor beta chains listed below, sequenced in a study of cytomegalovirus exposure and HLA in healthy donors. PCR amplification relied on 60 Vbeta primers (plus 13 Jbeta primers). Profiling relied on immunoSEQ multiplex PCR, and the TCRdb table lists in-frame clones only, not all of them. The sample lists about 110,000 clones, 74% seen once, with more than 3.5% in the top ten. Specimen: PBMCs. Receptors originate from a woman between 40 and 50 years old in good health and CMV-seropositive.

DNA for the CDR3: TGTGCCAGCAGCTTAGAGCGGGGGTTCTGGTCACCCCTCCACTTT. It is translated as CASSLERGFWSPLHF. The chain recombines TRBV11-1 with TRBJ1-6; possible D gene TRBD1, 5 bases. The V end was cut by 1 base, the J end by 10 bases, with 14 bases between. The germline gives CDR1 SGHAT, CDR2 FQDESV (reference sequence). This CDR3 region has 15 residues.

This clone was found once. This sequence joins TRBV15 and TRBJ1-2; 8 bases map to TRBD1. Germline V gene data show CDR1 as LNHNV and CDR2 as YYDKDF (reference sequence). The CDR3 covers 17 residues. The trim removed 0 bases at V and 3 bases at J, leaving 9 bases unmatched. CDR3 amino acids: CATSRDLQGAPYYGYTF. In DNA form, the CDR3 reads TGTGCCACCAGCAGAGATCTCCAGGGGGCGCCCTACTATGGCTACACCTTC. The entire variable domain, with the rest obtained from reference TRBV15 and TRBJ1-2, is as follows: DAMVIQNPRYQVTQFGKPVTLSCSQTLNHNVMYWYQQKSSQAPKLLFHYYDKDFNNEADTPDNFQSRRPNTSFCFLDIRSPGLGDTAMYLCATSRDLQGAPYYGYTFGSGTRLTVV.

In this sample, this clone turned up once. This chain links TRBV9 with TRBJ1-1; D is perhaps TRBD1 (5 bases). V lost 1 base and J 5 bases, leaving 9 bases between the germline ends. The V gene's germline CDR1 is SGDLS and CDR2 YYNGEE. This CDR3 comprises 13 residues. The CDR3 DNA reads TGTGCCAGCAGCGTATGGGGGGAAACTGAAGCTTTCTTT. Its translation is CASSVWGETEAFF.

The CDR3 coding sequence is TGTGCCAGCAGTCCCCTACTTAGGACTTCTCCCTATGGCTACACCTTC. This codes for CASSPLLRTSPYGYTF. The chain recombines TRBV27 with TRBJ1-2; no clear D. Germline lookup yields CDR1 MNHEY and CDR2 SMNVEV (reference sequence). The length of the CDR3 is 16 residues. V was pared by 5 bases and J by 4 bases, with 20 bases between.

The chain combines TRBV9 with TRBJ2-5; D may be TRBD1 (5 bases). The germline V and J ends were trimmed by 3 bases and 5 bases, with 17 bases remaining between them. This CDR3 region has 15 residues. Germline V lookup: CDR1 SGDLS, CDR2 YYNGEE. The CDR3 is CASSEGLREWETQYF. The CDR3 DNA reads as TGTGCCAGCAGCGAGGGGCTCCGAGAGTGGGAGACCCAGTACTTC. Full variable domain (remainder filled in from reference TRBV9 and TRBJ2-5): DSGVTQTPKHLITATGQRVTLRCSPRSGDLSVYWYQQSLDQGLQFLIQYYNGEERAKGNILERFSAQQFPDLHSELNLSSLELGDSALYFCASSEGLREWETQYFGPGTRLLVL.

The chain is built from TRBV6-6 and TRBJ2-1; the D gene is possibly TRBD2 (5 bases). CDR3 length equals 16 residues. CDR1 and CDR2 from the germline V gene are MNHNY and SVGAGI (reference sequence). With 2 bases removed from V and 7 bases from J, the gap between germline ends came to 18 bases. CDR3 bases: TGTGCCAGCAGTTACACTAGAGAAATCTTCGTGAATGAGCAGTTCTTC. Its protein is CASSYTREIFVNEQFF.

This clone was counted a single time. This rearrangement joins TRBV5-1 to TRBJ2-2; D possibly corresponds to TRBD2 (6 bases). The V gene's germline CDR1 is SGHRS and CDR2 YFSETQ. This CDR3 comprises 14 residues. The V end lost 0 bases, the J end lost 6 bases, and 9 bases lay between the germline ends. This CDR3 is CASSLDWDSGELFF. Here the CDR3 DNA reads TGCGCCAGCAGCTTGGATTGGGACTCCGGGGAGCTGTTTTTT.

The V and J genes are TRBV5-1 and TRBJ2-5; D possibly corresponds to TRBD2 (6 bases). The germline V and J ends were trimmed by 0 bases and 2 bases, with 8 bases remaining between them. Germline V gene sequence: CDR1 SGHRS, CDR2 YFSETQ. The CDR3 runs 14 residues. The DNA of the CDR3 is TGCGCCAGCAGCTTGGGTAGCGGACAAGAGACCCAGTACTTC. Protein product: CASSLGSGQETQYF.

The chain has TRBV30 and TRBJ1-2; TRBD1 aligns across 7 bases. Germline CDR1 and CDR2: GTSNPN and SVGIG (reference sequence). V shed 1 base, J shed 2 bases, and the junction held 4 bases outside the gene matches. There are 14 residues in the CDR3. As DNA, the CDR3 is TGTGCCTGGAGTGGCCAGACAGGGAACTATGGCTACACCTTC. Encoded protein: CAWSGQTGNYGYTF.

This clone was recorded once. V is TRBV29-1 and J is TRBJ2-1; 9 positions match TRBD1. Unmatched junction bases numbered 12, after V lost 8 bases and J lost 7 bases. Per germline, CDR1 SQVTM and CDR2 ANQGSEA. The CDR3 contains 14 residues. The chain's CDR3 is CSSPMGQGKNEQFF. CDR3 sequence (DNA): TGCAGCTCACCTATGGGACAGGGTAAAAATGAGCAGTTCTTC.

In its sample, this clone was seen once. The chain is built from TRBV7-8 and TRBJ2-7, with 9 bases fitting TRBD1. With 7 bases clipped from V and 2 bases from J, the junction kept 9 bases outside the gene matches. The CDR3 covers 15 residues. Germline V lookup: CDR1 SGHVS, CDR2 FQNEAQ. CDR3 sequence: CASKPRGTGPYEQYF. The CDR3 nucleotides read TGTGCCAGCAAACCAAGGGGGACAGGGCCCTACGAGCAGTACTTC.

The chain uses TRBV30 and TRBJ1-2, with 10 bases lining up with TRBD1. J lost 8 bases, V lost 4 bases, and 7 bases had no gene match. Germline CDR1 and CDR2: GTSNPN and SVGIG (reference sequence). This CDR3 is 13 amino acids long. CDR3 DNA: TGTGCCTGGACCACCGGGACAGGGGAGGGCTACACCTTC. This sequence encodes CAWTTGTGEGYTF.

The chain combines TRBV5-1 with TRBJ2-7, with 10 bases lining up with TRBD1. The CDR3 totals 15 residues. V was pared by 4 bases and J by 2 bases, with 6 bases of the junction left unmatched. Germline CDR1 and CDR2: SGHRS and YFSETQ. Here the CDR3 DNA reads TGCGCCAGCAGCCGAGGACAGGGGGAGGCCTACGAGCAGTACTTC. This gives the protein CASSRGQGEAYEQYF.

The genes are TRBV10-2 and TRBJ2-4; 8 bases agree with TRBD2. With 6 bases clipped from V and 1 base from J, the junction kept 5 bases outside the gene matches. The CDR3 spans 15 residues. Germline V lookup: CDR1 WSHSY, CDR2 SAAADI. The CDR3 bases are TGCGCCAGCAGCGAGCGGGGGATCGCCAAAAACATTCAGTACTTC. This sequence encodes CASSERGIAKNIQYF.

This clone was observed a few times. The J gene is TRBJ2-1, the V gene TRBV21-1; the D segment call TRBD1 is taken from the table without a DNA check. TRBV21-1 counts as a pseudogene. The CDR3 has 16 residues. The CDR3 loop reads CASSNSTGFPHNEQFF. For the CDR3, the DNA is TGTGCCAGCAGCAATTCTACAGGGTTCCCTCACAATGAGCAGTTCTTC.

The chain uses TRBV9 and TRBJ2-1, with D possibly being TRBD2 (6 bases). With 0 bases removed from V and 4 bases from J, the gap between germline ends came to 17 bases. The CDR3 loop spans 17 amino acids. Germline values: CDR1 SGDLS, CDR2 YYNGEE. CDR3: CASSVGASENLYNEQFF. In nucleotides, the CDR3 is TGTGCCAGCAGCGTAGGAGCTAGCGAAAACCTTTACAATGAGCAGTTCTTC.

The rearrangement uses TRBV5-6 and TRBJ2-7; 7 nucleotides align to TRBD2. The ends lost 2 bases at V and 0 bases at J; junction bases unmatched: 8. CDR1 and CDR2 (germline): SGHDT, YYEEEE. There are 16 residues in the CDR3. The DNA for the CDR3 is TGTGCCAGCAGCTTACCCGCCGGACTAGACTCCTACGAGCAGTACTTC. Amino acids: CASSLPAGLDSYEQYF.

The rearrangement joins TRBV7-6 to TRBJ2-3, with 10 bases lining up with TRBD1. Germline CDR1 reads SGHVS; CDR2 reads FNYEAQ. The CDR3 is 16 residues long. V lost 6 bases to trimming and J lost 3 bases; unmatched junction nucleotides: 9. The CDR3 region is CASSGQGEGETDTQYF. The CDR3 DNA is TGTGCCAGCAGTGGACAGGGGGAAGGGGAAACAGATACGCAGTATTTT.